This is a list of T cell receptor beta chains from one sample in a study of CD8+ T cells in alopecia areata. Repertoires were generated with immunoSEQ multiplex PCR, while TCRdb's copy carries only in-frame clones and drops some. The sample lists 200,000 to 250,000 clones, 50% to 70% occurring once. The sample consisted of CD4+ T cells sorted from blood, taken at week 4, from a patient treated with tofacitinib. These receptor sequences come from a human donor with alopecia areata. Each CDR3 is given with its conserved first and last residue. A D gene is named only where the DNA matches it firmly. The size field is filled for only some rows; it gives once, few, many or a size class.

cdr3_aa: CSVEEDFTEAFF; cdr3_nt: TGCAGCGTTGAAGAGGACTTCACTGAAGCTTTCTTT; d_call: .; clone_size: once; j_call: TRBJ1-1; v_call: TRBV29-1
cdr3_aa: CARSAKGAERAANYGYTF; cdr3_nt: TGTGCCCGGAGTGCGAAGGGAGCTGAGCGAGCCGCTAACTATGGCTACACCTTC; d_call: .; clone_size: .; j_call: TRBJ1-2; v_call: TRBV30
cdr3_aa: CASSATSGPDTQYF; cdr3_nt: TGTGCCAGCAGCGCAACTAGCGGCCCAGATACGCAGTATTTT; d_call: TRBD2; clone_size: once; j_call: TRBJ2-3; v_call: TRBV9
cdr3_aa: CALKGGGLGYGYTF; cdr3_nt: TGTGCCCTCAAGGGGGGGGGCTTAGGCTATGGCTACACCTTC; d_call: .; clone_size: once; j_call: TRBJ1-2; v_call: TRBV27
cdr3_aa: CASSLGTEAFF; cdr3_nt: TGTGCCAGCAGCTTAGGGACTGAAGCTTTCTTT; d_call: .; clone_size: once; j_call: TRBJ1-1; v_call: TRBV13
cdr3_aa: CSVHRAGNTEAFF; cdr3_nt: TGCAGCGTTCACAGGGCGGGGAACACTGAAGCTTTCTTT; d_call: .; clone_size: few; j_call: TRBJ1-1; v_call: TRBV29-1
cdr3_aa: CASSESPPDTQYF; cdr3_nt: TGTGCCAGCAGTGAATCACCTCCAGATACGCAGTATTTT; d_call: .; clone_size: .; j_call: TRBJ2-3; v_call: TRBV25-1
cdr3_aa: CASSSGTVPLSCGGNTEAFF; cdr3_nt: TGCGCCAGCAGTTCCGGGACAGTCCCATTAAGTTGCGGGGGAAACACTGAAGCTTTCTTT; d_call: TRBD1; clone_size: .; j_call: TRBJ1-1; v_call: TRBV23-1
cdr3_aa: CSAGEFRTPGANVLTF; cdr3_nt: TGCAGCGCCGGTGAATTCCGCACTCCTGGGGCCAACGTCCTGACTTTC; d_call: .; clone_size: once; j_call: TRBJ2-6; v_call: TRBV29-1
cdr3_aa: CGGGAGEKLFF; cdr3_nt: TGTGGAGGGGGCGCGGGTGAAAAACTGTTTTTT; d_call: TRBD1; clone_size: once; j_call: TRBJ1-4; v_call: TRBV30
cdr3_aa: CSVDLELEAFF; cdr3_nt: TGCAGCGTTGACTTGGAGCTTGAAGCTTTCTTT; d_call: .; clone_size: once; j_call: TRBJ1-1; v_call: TRBV29-1
cdr3_aa: CSVSGLLSYEQYF; cdr3_nt: TGCAGCGTTTCTGGACTGCTATCCTACGAGCAGTACTTC; d_call: .; clone_size: .; j_call: TRBJ2-7; v_call: TRBV29-1
cdr3_aa: CASSLAPDTDYGYTF; cdr3_nt: TGTGCCAGCAGCTTAGCGCCAGACACAGACTATGGCTACACCTTC; d_call: .; clone_size: .; j_call: TRBJ1-2; v_call: TRBV7-2
cdr3_aa: CASSVSPAAGSPLHF; cdr3_nt: TGTGCCAGCAGCGTTTCCCCAGCGGCCGGGTCACCCCTCCACTTT; d_call: .; clone_size: many; j_call: TRBJ1-6; v_call: TRBV9
cdr3_aa: CASSLVSWNSPLHF; cdr3_nt: TGTGCCAGCAGTTTGGTAAGCTGGAATTCACCCCTCCACTTT; d_call: .; clone_size: .; j_call: TRBJ1-6; v_call: TRBV27
cdr3_aa: CASSQERSWQYF; cdr3_nt: TGTGCCAGCAGCCAAGAACGTTCGTGGCAGTACTTC; d_call: .; clone_size: .; j_call: TRBJ2-7; v_call: TRBV14
cdr3_aa: CASSPTTGGTEAFF; cdr3_nt: TGCGCCAGCAGCCCGACGACCGGAGGGACTGAAGCTTTCTTT; d_call: .; clone_size: once; j_call: TRBJ1-1; v_call: TRBV4-3
cdr3_aa: CAWSLGGADTQYF; cdr3_nt: TGTGCCTGGAGTCTCGGGGGGGCAGATACGCAGTATTTT; d_call: TRBD2; clone_size: .; j_call: TRBJ2-3; v_call: TRBV30
cdr3_aa: CATSRQTGVPYEQYF; cdr3_nt: TGTGCCACCAGCAGACAAACAGGGGTCCCTTACGAGCAGTACTTC; d_call: TRBD1; clone_size: few; j_call: TRBJ2-7; v_call: TRBV15
cdr3_aa: CASSEDPGTGSLHF; cdr3_nt: TGTGCCAGCAGTGAAGACCCGGGAACAGGGTCCCTCCACTTT; d_call: .; clone_size: .; j_call: TRBJ1-6; v_call: TRBV25-1
cdr3_aa: CAWSAGLTYEQYF; cdr3_nt: TGTGCCTGGAGTGCAGGGTTGACCTACGAGCAGTACTTC; d_call: .; clone_size: .; j_call: TRBJ2-7; v_call: TRBV30
cdr3_aa: CASSGGTQETQYF; cdr3_nt: TGCGCCAGCAGCGGAGGGACTCAAGAGACCCAGTACTTC; d_call: .; clone_size: .; j_call: TRBJ2-5; v_call: TRBV5-1
cdr3_aa: CASSPQDF; cdr3_nt: TGTGCCAGCAGCCCCCAGGACTTC; d_call: .; clone_size: few; j_call: TRBJ2-4; v_call: TRBV9
cdr3_aa: CSVVAHTDTQYF; cdr3_nt: TGCAGCGTTGTAGCTCATACAGATACGCAGTATTTT; d_call: .; clone_size: few; j_call: TRBJ2-3; v_call: TRBV29-1
cdr3_aa: CSVGGRQGSTEAFF; cdr3_nt: TGCAGCGTTGGGGGTCGGCAGGGCAGCACTGAAGCTTTCTTT; d_call: .; clone_size: .; j_call: TRBJ1-1; v_call: TRBV29-1
cdr3_aa: CASSVGSDYNSPLHF; cdr3_nt: TGTGCCAGCAGCGTCGGCAGCGACTATAATTCACCCCTCCACTTT; d_call: .; clone_size: .; j_call: TRBJ1-6; v_call: TRBV9
cdr3_aa: CASSDGQDVYGYTF; cdr3_nt: TGTGCCAGCAGTGATGGACAGGACGTCTATGGCTACACCTTC; d_call: TRBD1; clone_size: .; j_call: TRBJ1-2; v_call: TRBV6-1
cdr3_aa: CASSFSFGASGANVLTF; cdr3_nt: TGTGCCAGCAGCTTCTCTTTCGGGGCCTCTGGGGCCAACGTCCTGACTTTC; d_call: .; clone_size: .; j_call: TRBJ2-6; v_call: TRBV5-6
cdr3_aa: CASRLPSAVTYGYTF; cdr3_nt: TGTGCCAGCAGGCTCCCGTCGGCAGTGACTTATGGCTACACCTTC; d_call: .; clone_size: .; j_call: TRBJ1-2; v_call: TRBV7-2
cdr3_aa: CARKTGTTDTQYF; cdr3_nt: TGTGCCAGAAAGACAGGGACCACAGATACGCAGTATTTT; d_call: TRBD1; clone_size: .; j_call: TRBJ2-3; v_call: TRBV30
cdr3_aa: CASSGRQGLQETQYF; cdr3_nt: TGTGCCAGCAGTGGACGGCAGGGGCTACAAGAGACCCAGTACTTC; d_call: .; clone_size: many; j_call: TRBJ2-5; v_call: TRBV2
cdr3_aa: CASSQDLPGDYGYTF; cdr3_nt: TGCGCCAGCAGCCAAGACCTCCCGGGCGACTATGGCTACACCTTC; d_call: .; clone_size: .; j_call: TRBJ1-2; v_call: TRBV4-1
cdr3_aa: CASSAQGAGGTEAFF; cdr3_nt: TGCGCCAGCAGCGCTCAGGGGGCCGGTGGCACTGAAGCTTTCTTT; d_call: TRBD1; clone_size: .; j_call: TRBJ1-1; v_call: TRBV5-1
cdr3_aa: CASSLDRGRKLFF; cdr3_nt: TGTGCCAGCAGCCTCGACAGGGGGCGGAAACTGTTTTTT; d_call: TRBD1; clone_size: .; j_call: TRBJ1-4; v_call: TRBV7-2
cdr3_aa: CASSGTENNQPQHF; cdr3_nt: TGTGCCAGCAGTGGAACAGAGAATAATCAGCCCCAGCATTTT; d_call: .; clone_size: .; j_call: TRBJ1-5; v_call: TRBV2
cdr3_aa: CATSSSVSLAGQYSAKNIQYF; cdr3_nt: TGTGCCACCAGCTCCTCCGTATCCCTTGCGGGGCAATACTCAGCCAAAAACATTCAGTACTTC; d_call: .; clone_size: .; j_call: TRBJ2-4; v_call: TRBV15
cdr3_aa: CASSRSPGQGATGYTF; cdr3_nt: TGTGCCAGCAGCCGCTCGCCCGGACAGGGGGCAACTGGCTACACCTTC; d_call: TRBD1; clone_size: once; j_call: TRBJ1-2; v_call: TRBV7-3
cdr3_aa: CSARGGKTQYF; cdr3_nt: TGCAGTGCTAGAGGCGGCAAGACCCAGTACTTC; d_call: .; clone_size: .; j_call: TRBJ2-5; v_call: TRBV20-1
cdr3_aa: CASSLRQGLYF; cdr3_nt: TGTGCCAGCAGCTTGCGACAGGGTCTGTACTTC; d_call: TRBD1; clone_size: .; j_call: TRBJ2-7; v_call: TRBV5-6
cdr3_aa: CAGSLDSNQPQHF; cdr3_nt: TGTGCCGGCAGTCTAGATAGCAATCAGCCCCAGCATTTT; d_call: .; clone_size: .; j_call: TRBJ1-5; v_call: TRBV2
cdr3_aa: CASSLGSQRDYEQYF; cdr3_nt: TGCGCCAGCAGCTTGGGTTCGCAGAGAGACTACGAGCAGTACTTC; d_call: .; clone_size: .; j_call: TRBJ2-7; v_call: TRBV5-1
cdr3_aa: CSVDTGFSGANVLTF; cdr3_nt: TGCAGCGTCGATACAGGGTTCTCTGGGGCCAACGTCCTGACTTTC; d_call: .; clone_size: few; j_call: TRBJ2-6; v_call: TRBV29-1
cdr3_aa: CASRVGDYGYTF; cdr3_nt: TGTGCCAGCAGAGTCGGGGACTATGGCTACACCTTC; d_call: .; clone_size: .; j_call: TRBJ1-2; v_call: TRBV2
cdr3_aa: CASSPTGNTEAFF; cdr3_nt: TGTGCCAGCTCACCCACAGGGAACACTGAAGCTTTCTTT; d_call: .; clone_size: few; j_call: TRBJ1-1; v_call: TRBV18
cdr3_aa: CASSLGSGGPQSTDTQYF; cdr3_nt: TGTGCCAGCAGCTTAGGTAGCGGGGGCCCCCAGAGCACAGATACGCAGTATTTT; d_call: TRBD2; clone_size: .; j_call: TRBJ2-3; v_call: TRBV7-2
cdr3_aa: CASSQALGIDTQYF; cdr3_nt: TGCGCCAGCAGCCAAGCACTAGGGATAGATACGCAGTATTTT; d_call: .; clone_size: .; j_call: TRBJ2-3; v_call: TRBV4-1
cdr3_aa: CASSLLAGRTDTQYF; cdr3_nt: TGTGCCAGCAGCCTTTTAGCGGGGAGAACAGATACGCAGTATTTT; d_call: TRBD2; clone_size: few; j_call: TRBJ2-3; v_call: TRBV2